This T cell receptor (beta chain) is drawn from a study of CD8+CD57+ T cells in acquired aplastic anemia. Study as a whole: The mean DNA yield obtained from sorted CD4+ and CD8+ cells came to roughly 3 ug. Regarding the study as a whole: Patients did not significantly differ from controls in CD8+ Simpson's diversity.

Genomic DNA constituted the template upon which TCR beta VDJ and CDR3 profiling was performed. TCRdb re-derived calls from the reads in MiXCR, one entry per CDR3 protein. The sample comprises fewer than 200,000 distinct CDR3 sequences, around 48% of which are singletons, and more than 1% rests with the top ten. Trimming cost V 4 bases and J 7 bases, with 11 bases left between them. Germline CDR1 and CDR2: MGHRA and YSYEKL. There are 13 residues in the CDR3. Flow cytometry had shown expanded CD8+CD57+ cells in the patients chosen for sequencing. Patients were therapy-naive when their blood was sampled. This clonotype was recorded at least ten times. Its target is not known.

The chain couples TRBV4-1 to TRBJ1-5, with TRBD1 as a possible D gene (5 bases). The TCR comes from a human donor with aplastic anemia. The specimen sequenced was sorted CD4+, CD8+, or CD8+CD57+ T cells (not recorded which) from PBMCs. The CDR3 sequence: CASSPRAEQPQHF. The CDR3 bases are TGCGCCAGCAGCCCCAGGGCGGAGCAGCCCCAGCATTTT.